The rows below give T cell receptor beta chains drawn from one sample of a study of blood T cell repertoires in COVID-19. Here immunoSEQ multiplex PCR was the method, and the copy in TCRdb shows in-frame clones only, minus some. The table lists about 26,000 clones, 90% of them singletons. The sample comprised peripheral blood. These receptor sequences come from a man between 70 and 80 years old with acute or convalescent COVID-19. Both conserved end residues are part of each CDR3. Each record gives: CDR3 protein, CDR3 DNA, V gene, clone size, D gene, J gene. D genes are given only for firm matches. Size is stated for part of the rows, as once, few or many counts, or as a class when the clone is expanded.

CDR3: CASSRGRGSTGELFF; DNA: TGTGCCAGCAGTCGGGGGAGGGGAAGCACCGGGGAGCTGTTTTTT; V: TRBV9; size: .; D: TRBD2; J: TRBJ2-2
CDR3: CAWSVTSGRGTGELFF; DNA: TGTGCCTGGAGTGTAACTAGCGGGAGGGGTACCGGGGAGCTGTTTTTT; V: TRBV30; size: .; D: TRBD2; J: TRBJ2-2
CDR3: CASSPPGGPQNTGELFF; DNA: TGTGCCAGCAGCCCCCCCGGGGGGCCCCAGAACACCGGGGAGCTGTTTTTT; V: TRBV7-3; size: .; D: .; J: TRBJ2-2
CDR3: CASKMVSTGSNQPQHF; DNA: TGTGCCAGTAAGATGGTGAGTACGGGGAGCAATCAGCCCCAGCATTTT; V: TRBV19; size: .; D: .; J: TRBJ1-5
CDR3: CASSQVAGGQPQHF; DNA: TGTGCCAGCAGCCAAGTGGCAGGGGGCCAGCCCCAGCATTTT; V: TRBV3-1/TRBV3-2; size: .; D: TRBD1; J: TRBJ1-5
CDR3: CASSALRGVEQYF; DNA: TGTGCCAGCAGTGCCCTTCGGGGGGTCGAGCAGTACTTC; V: TRBV2; size: .; D: TRBD2; J: TRBJ2-7
CDR3: CASEEGDRGRKLFF; DNA: TGTGCCAGCGAGGAGGGAGACAGGGGGCGGAAACTGTTTTTT; V: TRBV2; size: .; D: TRBD1; J: TRBJ1-4
CDR3: CASSLSTLAQETQYF; DNA: TGTGCCAGCAGCTTAAGTACGCTAGCGCAAGAGACCCAGTACTTC; V: TRBV7-2; size: .; D: .; J: TRBJ2-5
CDR3: CASGTQYNEQFF; DNA: TGTGCCAGCGGGACACAGTACAATGAGCAGTTCTTC; V: TRBV28; size: .; D: .; J: TRBJ2-1
CDR3: CAISESTSEKLFF; DNA: TGTGCCATCAGTGAGTCAACATCCGAAAAACTGTTTTTT; V: TRBV10-3; size: .; D: .; J: TRBJ1-4
CDR3: CASSLSTGTSGELFF; DNA: TGTGCCAGCAGCTTAAGCACCGGGACTAGCGGGGAGCTGTTTTTT; V: TRBV11-2; size: .; D: TRBD2; J: TRBJ2-2
CDR3: CASSYWGQGNGELFF; DNA: TGTGCCAGCAGTTACTGGGGACAGGGGAACGGGGAGCTGTTTTTT; V: TRBV6-2/TRBV6-3; size: .; D: TRBD1; J: TRBJ2-2
CDR3: CASSGQGSYEQYF; DNA: TGTGCCAGCAGCGGACAGGGTTCCTACGAGCAGTACTTC; V: TRBV7-9; size: .; D: TRBD1; J: TRBJ2-7
CDR3: CASTNSGNSPLHF; DNA: TGTGCCAGCACAAACTCAGGAAATTCACCCCTCCACTTT; V: TRBV6-5; size: .; D: .; J: TRBJ1-6
CDR3: CASSQGAQGARGYTF; DNA: TGTGCCAGCAGCCAAGGAGCACAGGGGGCTCGAGGCTACACCTTC; V: TRBV3-1/TRBV3-2; size: .; D: TRBD1; J: TRBJ1-2
CDR3: CASSLSGTGENEQFF; DNA: TGTGCCAGCAGTTTATCGGGGACAGGGGAAAATGAGCAGTTCTTC; V: TRBV27; size: .; D: TRBD1; J: TRBJ2-1
CDR3: CASSLGLAGGPLDNEQFF; DNA: TGCGCCAGCAGCTTGGGGCTAGCGGGAGGGCCTCTAGACAATGAGCAGTTCTTC; V: TRBV5-1; size: .; D: TRBD2; J: TRBJ2-1
CDR3: CASDFGQGYLGAFF; DNA: TGTGCCAGTGACTTTGGACAGGGTTATTTAGGGGCTTTCTTT; V: TRBV2; size: .; D: TRBD1; J: TRBJ1-1
CDR3: CSVETIPGQGMNEQFF; DNA: TGCAGCGTTGAAACGATTCCGGGACAGGGAATGAATGAGCAGTTCTTC; V: TRBV29-1; size: once; D: TRBD1; J: TRBJ2-1
CDR3: CASSKETGGYTF; DNA: TGTGCCAGCAGCAAGGAAACGGGTGGCTACACCTTC; V: TRBV7-9; size: once; D: .; J: TRBJ1-2
CDR3: CASIGSLPDTEAFF; DNA: TGTGCCAGTATCGGGAGTCTGCCGGACACTGAAGCTTTCTTT; V: TRBV19; size: .; D: .; J: TRBJ1-1
CDR3: CASSISGNSYEQYF; DNA: TGTGCCAGTAGTATATCGGGGAACTCCTACGAGCAGTACTTC; V: TRBV19; size: .; D: .; J: TRBJ2-7
CDR3: CASSVGGDSYGYTF; DNA: TGTGCCAGCAGCGTAGGGGGGGACAGCTATGGCTACACCTTC; V: TRBV9; size: .; D: TRBD1; J: TRBJ1-2
CDR3: CASSYQVGTGLITLHF; DNA: TGTGCCAGCAGTTACCAAGTTGGGACAGGTTTAATCACCCTCCACTTT; V: TRBV6-5; size: .; D: TRBD1; J: TRBJ1-6
CDR3: CASSLFQGNSGNTIYF; DNA: TGTGCCAGCAGCTTGTTTCAGGGTAATTCTGGAAACACCATATATTTT; V: TRBV5-5; size: .; D: .; J: TRBJ1-3
CDR3: CASSHQISYEQYF; DNA: TGTGCCAGTAGTCATCAGATATCCTACGAGCAGTACTTC; V: TRBV19; size: .; D: .; J: TRBJ2-7
CDR3: CASSQLTGGDEQYF; DNA: TGTGCCAGCAGCCAACTGACAGGGGGCGACGAGCAGTACTTC; V: TRBV3-1/TRBV3-2; size: .; D: TRBD1; J: TRBJ2-7
CDR3: CASSPNLDSPEAFF; DNA: TGTGCCAGCAGCCCAAATCTGGACAGCCCTGAAGCTTTCTTT; V: TRBV7-3; size: once; D: .; J: TRBJ1-1
CDR3: CASSLTPGQAYGSTDTQYF; DNA: TGTGCCAGCAGCTTAACGCCGGGACAGGCGTATGGTAGCACAGATACGCAGTATTTT; V: TRBV7-8; size: .; D: TRBD1; J: TRBJ2-3
CDR3: CASSDRVGAEAFF; DNA: TGTGCCAGCAGCGACAGGGTCGGCGCTGAAGCTTTCTTT; V: TRBV6-5; size: .; D: TRBD1; J: TRBJ1-1
CDR3: CASSPPGGSGELFF; DNA: TGTGCCAGCAGCCCACCCGGGGGGTCCGGGGAGCTGTTTTTT; V: TRBV7-3; size: .; D: TRBD2; J: TRBJ2-2
CDR3: CASSPLLPGLLNTEAFF; DNA: TGTGCCAGCAGCCCCCTTTTACCTGGCCTCCTCAACACTGAAGCTTTCTTT; V: TRBV14; size: .; D: .; J: TRBJ1-1
CDR3: CASIPGTGGHEQYF; DNA: TGTGCCAGCATCCCCGGGACAGGGGGCCACGAGCAGTACTTC; V: TRBV6-1; size: .; D: TRBD1; J: TRBJ2-7
CDR3: CASSKTSWGVKTEAFF; DNA: TGTGCCAGTAGTAAGACCTCGTGGGGGGTGAAAACTGAAGCTTTCTTT; V: TRBV19; size: .; D: .; J: TRBJ1-1
CDR3: CASSPGQNYGYTF; DNA: TGTGCCAGCAGTCCCGGACAGAACTATGGCTACACCTTC; V: TRBV6-6; size: few; D: .; J: TRBJ1-2
CDR3: CSASGRGRGDTQYF; DNA: TGCAGTGCTAGTGGGCGGGGCCGGGGGGATACGCAGTATTTT; V: TRBV20-1; size: .; D: .; J: TRBJ2-3
CDR3: CASSPTIKYEQYF; DNA: TGTGCCAGCAGTCCGACAATTAAATACGAGCAGTACTTC; V: TRBV28; size: .; D: .; J: TRBJ2-7
CDR3: CASSQVPNQPQHF; DNA: TGTGCCAGCAGCCAGGTCCCGAATCAGCCCCAGCATTTT; V: TRBV7-2; size: once; D: .; J: TRBJ1-5
CDR3: CASSLGLFLSGNTIYF; DNA: TGTGCCAGCAGCCTCGGACTCTTTCTCTCTGGAAACACCATATATTTT; V: TRBV5-8; size: .; D: .; J: TRBJ1-3
CDR3: CASSRDRELIGELFF; DNA: TGTGCCAGCTCCCGGGACAGGGAGCTCATCGGGGAGCTGTTTTTT; V: TRBV5-8; size: .; D: TRBD1; J: TRBJ2-2
CDR3: CASSSAGATLTYNEQFF; DNA: TGTGCCAGCAGCTCAGCGGGAGCGACACTTACCTACAATGAGCAGTTCTTC; V: TRBV7-3; size: .; D: TRBD2; J: TRBJ2-1
CDR3: CASSYPRGLTLEAFF; DNA: TGTGCCAGCAGTTACCCCAGGGGGCTGACGCTTGAAGCTTTCTTT; V: TRBV6-2/TRBV6-3; size: .; D: TRBD1; J: TRBJ1-1
CDR3: CASVPWTVFRGTQYF; DNA: TGTGCCAGCGTCCCCTGGACTGTTTTTCGCGGGACGCAGTATTTT; V: TRBV7-9; size: .; D: .; J: TRBJ2-3
CDR3: CASSLPGWDRGSSEQYF; DNA: TGTGCCAGCAGTTTACCCGGTTGGGACAGGGGATCGAGCGAGCAGTACTTC; V: TRBV28; size: .; D: TRBD1; J: TRBJ2-7
CDR3: CASSGVDRGESYEQYF; DNA: TGCGCCAGCAGCGGGGTGGACAGGGGCGAATCATACGAGCAGTACTTC; V: TRBV5-1; size: .; D: TRBD1; J: TRBJ2-7
CDR3: CASSLSTGQNYGYTF; DNA: TGTGCCAGCAGCTTATCGACCGGACAGAACTATGGCTACACCTTC; V: TRBV7-2; size: .; D: .; J: TRBJ1-2
CDR3: CASSYSGLSGNTIYF; DNA: TGCGCCAGCAGCTACTCGGGACTCTCTGGAAACACCATATATTTT; V: TRBV5-1; size: .; D: .; J: TRBJ1-3
CDR3: CASPGPGHGKPYEQYF; DNA: TGTGCCAGCCCAGGCCCGGGACACGGAAAACCTTACGAGCAGTACTTC; V: TRBV2; size: .; D: .; J: TRBJ2-7
CDR3: CASSLETGVKGTEAFF; DNA: TGCGCCAGCAGCTTGGAGACAGGGGTGAAAGGGACTGAAGCTTTCTTT; V: TRBV5-1; size: .; D: TRBD1; J: TRBJ1-1